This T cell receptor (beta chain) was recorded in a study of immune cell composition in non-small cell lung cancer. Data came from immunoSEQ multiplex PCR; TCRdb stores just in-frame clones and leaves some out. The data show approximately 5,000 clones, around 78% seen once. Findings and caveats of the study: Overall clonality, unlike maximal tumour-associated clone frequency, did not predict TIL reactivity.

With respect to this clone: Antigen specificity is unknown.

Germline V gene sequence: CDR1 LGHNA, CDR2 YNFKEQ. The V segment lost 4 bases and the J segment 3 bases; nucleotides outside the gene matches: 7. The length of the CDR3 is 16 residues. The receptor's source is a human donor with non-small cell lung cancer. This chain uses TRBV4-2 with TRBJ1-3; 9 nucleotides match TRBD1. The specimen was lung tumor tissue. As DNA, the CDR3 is TGTGCCAGCAGCCCAGGGACAGGGATCCTTGGAAACACCATATATTTT. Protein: CASSPGTGILGNTIYF.